This T cell receptor (beta chain) was captured in a study of cytomegalovirus exposure and HLA in healthy donors. Primers: 60 Vbeta forward and 13 Jbeta reverse. The assay was immunoSEQ multiplex PCR, and TCRdb's table has in-frame clones only and misses some. This repertoire shows roughly 100,000 clones, roughly 79% found once; its top ten account for 5% to 6.5%. From germline, CDR1 is LGHNA and CDR2 YSLEER. This CDR3 spans 14 amino acids. J was trimmed by 4 bases and V by 5 bases; bases with no gene match: 4. Source material: PBMCs. The TCR originated in a man between 60 and 70 years old in good health and CMV-seropositive. The V and J genes are TRBV4-3 and TRBJ2-2; 7 bases align to TRBD1. The CDR3 nucleotides read TGCGCCAGCAGCAGCTCAGGGGGCACCGGGGAGCTGTTTTTT. Translating gives CASSSSGGTGELFF.